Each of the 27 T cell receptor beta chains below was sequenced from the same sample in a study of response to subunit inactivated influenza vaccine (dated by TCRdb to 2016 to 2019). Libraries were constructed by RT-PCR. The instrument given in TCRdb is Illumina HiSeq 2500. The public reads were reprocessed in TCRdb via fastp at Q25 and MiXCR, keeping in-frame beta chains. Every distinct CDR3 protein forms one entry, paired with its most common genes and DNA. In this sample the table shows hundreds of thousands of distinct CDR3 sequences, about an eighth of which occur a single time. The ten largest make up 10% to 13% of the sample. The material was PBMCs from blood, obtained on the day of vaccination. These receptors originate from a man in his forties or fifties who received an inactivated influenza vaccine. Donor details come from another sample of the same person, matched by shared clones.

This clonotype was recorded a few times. CDR3 protein: CASSQGLGQGPEAFF. The CDR3 DNA is TGTGCCAGCAGCCAAGGGTTGGGACAGGGCCCTGAAGCTTTCTTT. The V gene is TRBV4-2, the J gene TRBJ1-1; 9 nucleotides align to TRBD1. The junction had 6 bases not matched to a gene; V was cut back by 1 base and J by 6 bases. Germline V gene lookup returns CDR1 LGHNA and CDR2 YNFKEQ. The CDR3 loop spans 15 amino acids.

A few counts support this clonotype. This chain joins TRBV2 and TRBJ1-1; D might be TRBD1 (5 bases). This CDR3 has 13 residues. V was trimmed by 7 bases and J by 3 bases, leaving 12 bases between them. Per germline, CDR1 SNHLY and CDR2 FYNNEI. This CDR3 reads CASKLMGHTEAFF. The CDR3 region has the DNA TGTGCCAGCAAACTGATGGGGCACACTGAAGCTTTCTTT.

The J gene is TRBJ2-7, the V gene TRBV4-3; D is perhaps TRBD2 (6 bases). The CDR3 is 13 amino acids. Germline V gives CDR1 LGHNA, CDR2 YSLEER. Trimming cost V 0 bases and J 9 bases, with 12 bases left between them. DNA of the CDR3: TGCGCCAGCAGCCAAGATCGCGGGACCAGGCAGTACTTC. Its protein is CASSQDRGTRQYF.

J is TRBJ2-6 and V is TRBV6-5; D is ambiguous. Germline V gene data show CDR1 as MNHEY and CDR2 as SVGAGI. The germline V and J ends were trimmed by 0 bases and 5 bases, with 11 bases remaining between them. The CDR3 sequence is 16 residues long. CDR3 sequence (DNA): TGTGCCAGCAGTTACTCGGGCGGTGCCAGGGCCAACGTCCTGACTTTC. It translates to CASSYSGGARANVLTF.

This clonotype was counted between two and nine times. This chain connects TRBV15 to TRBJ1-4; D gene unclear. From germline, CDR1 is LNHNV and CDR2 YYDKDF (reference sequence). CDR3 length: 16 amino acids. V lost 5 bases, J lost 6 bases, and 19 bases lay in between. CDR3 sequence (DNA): TGTGCCACCAGCCACCCAACAAGGGTAGAGGATGAAAAACTGTTTTTT. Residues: CATSHPTRVEDEKLFF.

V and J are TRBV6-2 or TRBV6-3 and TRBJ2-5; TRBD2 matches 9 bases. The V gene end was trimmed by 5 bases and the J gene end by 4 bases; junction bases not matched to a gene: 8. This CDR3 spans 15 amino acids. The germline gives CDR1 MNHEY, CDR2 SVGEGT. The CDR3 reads CASSRAGGPRETQYF. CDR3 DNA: TGTGCCAGCAGTAGGGCGGGAGGGCCCAGAGAGACCCAGTACTTC.

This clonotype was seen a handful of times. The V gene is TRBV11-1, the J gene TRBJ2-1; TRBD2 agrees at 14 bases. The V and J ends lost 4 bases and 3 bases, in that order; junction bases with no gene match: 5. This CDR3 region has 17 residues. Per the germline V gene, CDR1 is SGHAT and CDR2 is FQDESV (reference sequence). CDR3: CASSSGLAGEIYNEQFF. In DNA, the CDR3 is TGTGCCAGCAGCTCGGGACTAGCGGGAGAAATCTACAATGAGCAGTTCTTC.

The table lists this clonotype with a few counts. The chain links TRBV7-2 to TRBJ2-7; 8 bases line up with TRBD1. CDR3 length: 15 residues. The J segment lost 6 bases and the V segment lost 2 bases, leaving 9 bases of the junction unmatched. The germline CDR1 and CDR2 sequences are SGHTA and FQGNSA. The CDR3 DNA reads TGTGCCAGCAGCTTACTTGGACAGGGATACCGCGAGCAGTACTTC. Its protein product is CASSLLGQGYREQYF.

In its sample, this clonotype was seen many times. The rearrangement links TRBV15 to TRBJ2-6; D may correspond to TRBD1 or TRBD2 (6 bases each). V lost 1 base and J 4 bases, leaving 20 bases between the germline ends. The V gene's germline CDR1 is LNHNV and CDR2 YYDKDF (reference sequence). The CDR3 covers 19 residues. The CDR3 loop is CATSRVGGRLALGANVLTF. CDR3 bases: TGTGCCACCAGCAGAGTTGGGGGGCGACTGGCTTTAGGGGCCAACGTCCTGACTTTC.

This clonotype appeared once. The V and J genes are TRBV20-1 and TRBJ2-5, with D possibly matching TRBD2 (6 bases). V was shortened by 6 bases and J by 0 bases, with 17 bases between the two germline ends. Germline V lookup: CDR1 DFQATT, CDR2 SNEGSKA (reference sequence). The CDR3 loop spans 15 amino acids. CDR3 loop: CSAPLEGWYQETQYF. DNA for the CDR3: TGCAGTGCCCCGCTGGAGGGGTGGTACCAAGAGACCCAGTACTTC.

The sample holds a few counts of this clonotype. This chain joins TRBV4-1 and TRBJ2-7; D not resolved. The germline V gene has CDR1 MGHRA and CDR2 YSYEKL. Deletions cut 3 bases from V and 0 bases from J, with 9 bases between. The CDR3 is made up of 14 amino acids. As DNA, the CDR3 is TGCGCCAGCAGCCACGTTACAGACTCCTACGAGCAGTACTTC. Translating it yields CASSHVTDSYEQYF.

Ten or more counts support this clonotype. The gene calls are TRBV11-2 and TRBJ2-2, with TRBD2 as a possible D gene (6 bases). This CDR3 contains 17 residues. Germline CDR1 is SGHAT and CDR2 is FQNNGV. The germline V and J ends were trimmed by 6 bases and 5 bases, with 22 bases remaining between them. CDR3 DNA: TGTGCCAGCAGAGGGGTAAAAAAATCCCGGGGGACCGGGGAGCTGTTTTTT. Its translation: CASRGVKKSRGTGELFF.

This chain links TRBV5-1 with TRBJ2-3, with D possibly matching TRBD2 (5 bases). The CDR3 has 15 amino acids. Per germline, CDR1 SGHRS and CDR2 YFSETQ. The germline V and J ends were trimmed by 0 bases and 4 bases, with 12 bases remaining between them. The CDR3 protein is CASSLVASSPDTQYF. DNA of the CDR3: TGCGCCAGCAGCTTGGTGGCTAGCTCCCCAGATACGCAGTATTTT.

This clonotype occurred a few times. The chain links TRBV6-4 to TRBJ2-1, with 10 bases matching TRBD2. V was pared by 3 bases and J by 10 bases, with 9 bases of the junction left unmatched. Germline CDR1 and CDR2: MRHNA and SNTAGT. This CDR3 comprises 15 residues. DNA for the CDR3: TGTGCCAGCAGTGAAGCCGGGACTAGCGTAGGCGAGCAGTTCTTC. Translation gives CASSEAGTSVGEQFF.

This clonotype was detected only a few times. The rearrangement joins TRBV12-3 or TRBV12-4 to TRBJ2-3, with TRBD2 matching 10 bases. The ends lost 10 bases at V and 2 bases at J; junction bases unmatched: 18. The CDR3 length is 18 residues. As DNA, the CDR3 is TGTGCCATTACTCTCCGGCTAGCGGGAGTCCCGGCCACAGATACGCAGTATTTT. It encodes CAITLRLAGVPATDTQYF.

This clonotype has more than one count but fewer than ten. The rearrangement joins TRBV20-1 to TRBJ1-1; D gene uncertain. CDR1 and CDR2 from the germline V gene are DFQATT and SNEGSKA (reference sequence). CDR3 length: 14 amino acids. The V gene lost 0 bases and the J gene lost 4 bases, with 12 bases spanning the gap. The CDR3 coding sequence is TGCAGTGCTAGAGAAAGGCGGGGTCTCACTGAAGCTTTCTTT. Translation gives CSARERRGLTEAFF.

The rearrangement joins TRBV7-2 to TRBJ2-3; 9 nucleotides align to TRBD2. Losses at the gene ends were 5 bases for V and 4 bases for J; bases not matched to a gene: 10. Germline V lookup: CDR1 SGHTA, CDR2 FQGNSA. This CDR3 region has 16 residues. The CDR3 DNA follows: TGTGCCAGCAGCGAAGTGGGCGGGAGGGCCCCAGATACGCAGTATTTT. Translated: CASSEVGGRAPDTQYF.

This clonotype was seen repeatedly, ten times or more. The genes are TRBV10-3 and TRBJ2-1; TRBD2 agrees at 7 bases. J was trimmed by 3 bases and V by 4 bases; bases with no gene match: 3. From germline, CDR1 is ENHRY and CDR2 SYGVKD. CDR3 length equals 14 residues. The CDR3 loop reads CAISGRGNYNEQFF. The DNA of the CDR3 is TGTGCCATCAGTGGGCGGGGGAACTACAATGAGCAGTTCTTC.

The CDR3 protein is CASSSGGASGGYNEQFF. The CDR3 coding sequence is TGCGCCAGCAGCTCCGGAGGCGCTAGCGGGGGGTACAATGAGCAGTTCTTC. V usage is TRBV5-1 and J usage is TRBJ2-1, with 11 bases that match TRBD2. Germline loops: CDR1 SGHRS, CDR2 YFSETQ. The CDR3 spans 17 residues. After removal of 3 bases from V and 4 bases from J, the junction contained 9 bases not matched to a gene. Complete variable domain (other parts from reference TRBV5-1 and TRBJ2-1): KAGVTQTPRYLIKTRGQQVTLSCSPISGHRSVSWYQQTPGQGLQFLFEYFSETQRNKGNFPGRFSGRQFSNSRSEMNVSTLELGDSALYLCASSSGGASGGYNEQFFGPGTRLTVL.

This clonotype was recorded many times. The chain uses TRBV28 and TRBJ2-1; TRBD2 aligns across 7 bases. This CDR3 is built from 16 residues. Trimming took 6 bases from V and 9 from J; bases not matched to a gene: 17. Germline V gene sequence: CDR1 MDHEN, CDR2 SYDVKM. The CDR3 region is CASSPGGGGSLFEQFF. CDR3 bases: TGTGCCAGCAGCCCTGGGGGTGGCGGGAGTTTATTTGAGCAGTTCTTC.

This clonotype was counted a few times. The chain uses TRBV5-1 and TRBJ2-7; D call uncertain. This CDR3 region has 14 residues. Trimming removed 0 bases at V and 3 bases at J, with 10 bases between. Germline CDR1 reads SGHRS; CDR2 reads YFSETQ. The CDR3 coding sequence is TGCGCCAGCAGCTTGGTGCCCGGGCACTACGAGCAGTACTTC. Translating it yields CASSLVPGHYEQYF.

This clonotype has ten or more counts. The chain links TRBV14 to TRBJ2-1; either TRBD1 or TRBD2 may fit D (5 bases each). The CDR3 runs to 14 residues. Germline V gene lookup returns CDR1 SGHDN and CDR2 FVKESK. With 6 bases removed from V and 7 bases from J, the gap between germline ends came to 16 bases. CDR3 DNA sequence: TGTGCCAGCAGTTCTATCGGGACGGGGAATGAGCAGTTCTTC. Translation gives CASSSIGTGNEQFF.

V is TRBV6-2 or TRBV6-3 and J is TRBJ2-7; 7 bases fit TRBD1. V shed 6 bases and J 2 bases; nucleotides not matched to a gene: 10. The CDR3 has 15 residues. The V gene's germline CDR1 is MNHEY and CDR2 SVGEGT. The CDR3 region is CASSDPSTGTYEQYF. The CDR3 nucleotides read TGTGCCAGCAGCGACCCCTCGACAGGGACCTACGAGCAGTACTTC.

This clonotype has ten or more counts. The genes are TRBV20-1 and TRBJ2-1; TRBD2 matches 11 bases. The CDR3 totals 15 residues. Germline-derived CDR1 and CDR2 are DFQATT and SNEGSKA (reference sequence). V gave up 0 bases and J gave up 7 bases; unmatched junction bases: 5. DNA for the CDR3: TGCAGTGCTAGAGATGCGGCTAGCGGGGGGAATGAGCAGTTCTTC. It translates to CSARDAASGGNEQFF.

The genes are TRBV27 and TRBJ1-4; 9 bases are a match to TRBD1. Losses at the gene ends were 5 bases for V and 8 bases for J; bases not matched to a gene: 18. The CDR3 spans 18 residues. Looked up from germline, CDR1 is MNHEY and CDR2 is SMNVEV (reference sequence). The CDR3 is CASSQSYLPGQGREKLFF. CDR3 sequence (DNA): TGTGCCAGCAGTCAGTCCTACCTTCCGGGACAGGGTCGGGAAAAACTGTTTTTT.

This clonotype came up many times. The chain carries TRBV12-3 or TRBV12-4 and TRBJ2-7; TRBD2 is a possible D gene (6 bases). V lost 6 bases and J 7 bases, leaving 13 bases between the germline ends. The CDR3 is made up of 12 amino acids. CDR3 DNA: TGTGCCAGCAGCAAGGACTATCGGGAGCAGTACTTC. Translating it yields CASSKDYREQYF.

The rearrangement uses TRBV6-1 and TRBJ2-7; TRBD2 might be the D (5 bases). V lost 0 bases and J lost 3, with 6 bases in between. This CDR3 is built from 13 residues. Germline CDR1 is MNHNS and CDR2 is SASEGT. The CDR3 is CASSEASGYEQYF. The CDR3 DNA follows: TGTGCCAGCAGTGAAGCCAGCGGCTACGAGCAGTACTTC.